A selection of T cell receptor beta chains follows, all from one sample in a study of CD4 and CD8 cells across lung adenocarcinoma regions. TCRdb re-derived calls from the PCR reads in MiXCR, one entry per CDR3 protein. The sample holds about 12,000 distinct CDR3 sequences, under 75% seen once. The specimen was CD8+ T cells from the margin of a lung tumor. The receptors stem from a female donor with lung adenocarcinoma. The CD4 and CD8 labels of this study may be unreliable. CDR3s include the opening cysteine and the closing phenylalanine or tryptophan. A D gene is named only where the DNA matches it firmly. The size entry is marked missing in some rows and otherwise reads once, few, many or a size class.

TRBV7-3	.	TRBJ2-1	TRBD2	CASSPLAGDEQFF	TGTGCCAGCAGCCCCCTAGCGGGGGATGAGCAGTTCTTC
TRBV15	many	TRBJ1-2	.	CATSRASGDWGGYTF	TGTGCCACCAGCAGAGCGTCAGGGGACTGGGGGGGCTACACCTTC
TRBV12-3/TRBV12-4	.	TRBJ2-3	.	CASRLRPKDIQYF	TGTGCCAGCAGGCTGCGACCCAAAGATATTCAGTATTTC
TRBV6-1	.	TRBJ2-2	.	CAGGTTGELYF	TGTGCCGGCGGGACCACCGGGGAGCTGTATTTT
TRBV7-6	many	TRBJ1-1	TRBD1	CASSLNRPGGGGEAFF	TGTGCCAGCAGCTTAAATCGCCCAGGGGGCGGTGGTGAAGCTTTCTTT
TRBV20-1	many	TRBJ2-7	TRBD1	CSASRDRSYEQYF	TGCAGTGCTAGTAGGGACAGGTCCTACGAGCAGTACTTC
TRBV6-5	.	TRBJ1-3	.	CASSYSGRGSLSGNTIYF	TGTGCCAGCAGTTACTCGGGTAGGGGGTCTCTCTCTGGAAACACCATATATTTT
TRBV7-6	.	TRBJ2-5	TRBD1	CASSSGQLETQYF	TGTGCCAGCAGCTCGGGACAGTTAGAGACCCAGTACTTC
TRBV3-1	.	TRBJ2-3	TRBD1	CASSDRGRADTQYF	TGTGCCAGCTCTGACAGGGGGCGGGCAGATACGCAGTATTTT
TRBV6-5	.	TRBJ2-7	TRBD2	CASSYSLAGSSYEQYF	TGTGCCAGCAGTTACTCACTAGCGGGGTCCTCCTACGAGCAGTACTTC
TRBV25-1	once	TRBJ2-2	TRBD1	CAIQGARTGELFF	TGTGCCATACAGGGGGCTCGCACCGGGGAGCTGTTTTTT
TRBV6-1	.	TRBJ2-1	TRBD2	CASNDGTRKSHEQFF	TGTGCCAGCAACGACGGGACTAGAAAAAGCCATGAGCAGTTCTTC
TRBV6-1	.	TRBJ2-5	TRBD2	CASRGSGGPAPETQYF	TGTGCCAGCAGGGGTAGCGGGGGCCCAGCCCCAGAGACCCAGTACTTC
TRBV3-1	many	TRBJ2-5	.	CASSQEWGQETQYF	TGTGCCAGCAGCCAAGAATGGGGTCAAGAGACCCAGTACTTC
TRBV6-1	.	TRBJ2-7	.	CASSTPFYEQYF	TGTGCCAGCAGTACCCCGTTCTACGAGCAGTACTTC
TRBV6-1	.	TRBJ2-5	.	CASSHNLGGRETQYF	TGTGCCAGCAGCCATAACCTGGGGGGGCGGGAGACCCAGTACTTC
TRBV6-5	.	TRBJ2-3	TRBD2	CASSYSFYSGTKQYF	TGTGCCAGCAGTTACTCGTTTTACTCCGGGACTAAGCAGTATTTT
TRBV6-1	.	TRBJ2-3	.	CAGSEGGGTETQYF	TGTGCGGGGAGTGAAGGCGGGGGCACAGAGACGCAGTATTTC
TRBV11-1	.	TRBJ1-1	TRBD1	CASSLDTGTEEAFF	TGTGCCAGCAGCTTGGACACCGGGACAGAAGAAGCTTTCTTT
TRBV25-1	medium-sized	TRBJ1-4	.	CASSEWGQGGEKLFF	TGTGCCAGCAGTGAATGGGGCCAAGGAGGGGAAAAACTGTTTTTT
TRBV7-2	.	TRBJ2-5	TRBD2	CASSLRGETQYF	TGTGCCAGCAGCTTGCGGGGGGAGACCCAGTACTTC
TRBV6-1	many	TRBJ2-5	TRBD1	CARSPGQGETQYF	TGTGCCAGGAGTCCGGGACAGGGCGAGACCCAGTACTTC
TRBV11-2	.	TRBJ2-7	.	CASSLERDTNLEQYF	TGTGCCAGCAGCTTAGAGAGGGACACCAACCTGGAGCAGTACTTC
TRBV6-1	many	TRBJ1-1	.	CASSEPGRLLNTEAFF	TGTGCCAGCAGTGAACCTGGCAGACTTTTGAACACTGAAGCTTTCTTT